These 19 T cell receptor beta chains were all obtained from the same sample, sequenced in a study of control samples from healthy donors and cancer patients. Only in-frame clones appear in the TCRdb table, and some are missing; sequencing was by immunoSEQ multiplex PCR. The profile shows some 79,000 clones, roughly 87% of them singletons. Sequenced material: blood. The receptor source for this set is a woman in her fifties or sixties in good health.

V gene TRBV6-1 combines with J gene TRBJ1-3; D is unclear. The germline V and J ends were trimmed by 4 bases and 0 bases, with 13 bases remaining between them. Germline V lookup: CDR1 MNHNS, CDR2 SASEGT. The CDR3 runs to 16 residues. The CDR3 coding sequence is TGTGCCAGCAGTGCAAGTCTGGGCTCCTCTGGAAACACCATATATTTT. This encodes CASSASLGSSGNTIYF.

The chain uses TRBV4-2 and TRBJ2-3, with D uncertain. The V gene's germline CDR1 is LGHNA and CDR2 YNFKEQ. V was clipped by 4 bases and J by 2 bases, with 19 bases between them. The CDR3 is made up of 17 amino acids. The CDR3: CASSPSRSWGFTDTQYF. The CDR3 DNA follows: TGTGCCAGCAGCCCGTCCAGGTCGTGGGGATTCACAGATACGCAGTATTTT.

The V and J genes are TRBV7-8 and TRBJ2-1; TRBD2 matches at 7 bases. The V segment lost 4 bases and the J segment 5 bases; nucleotides outside the gene matches: 11. Per the germline V gene, CDR1 is SGHVS and CDR2 is FQNEAQ. CDR3 size: 16 residues. This CDR3 is CASSSLREDEHNEQFF. CDR3 coding DNA: TGTGCCAGCAGCTCCCTACGGGAGGACGAACACAATGAGCAGTTCTTC.

The chain couples TRBV18 to TRBJ1-1; D gene ambiguous. Trimming removed 3 bases at V and 1 base at J, with 12 bases between. CDR3 length: 15 amino acids. Germline loops: CDR1 KGHSH, CDR2 LQKENI. In DNA, the CDR3 is TGTGCCAGCTCACCCAGAGGCGGGTCGAACACTGAAGCTTTCTTT. Protein: CASSPRGGSNTEAFF.

The CDR3 nucleotides read TGTGCCAGCAGCTTTGTACCGGAGGGACAGTTCAATGAGCAGTTCTTC. Translating gives CASSFVPEGQFNEQFF. The genes are TRBV11-2 and TRBJ2-1; weak D call: TRBD1 (7 bases). This CDR3 comprises 16 residues. From germline, CDR1 is SGHAT and CDR2 FQNNGV. The ends were cut back, 3 bases at V and 6 bases at J, with 18 bases in the middle.

The chain uses TRBV3-1 (or the pseudogene TRBV3-2) and TRBJ1-2; D not certain. Trimming pared 0 bases from V and 8 bases from J, leaving 13 bases between. CDR1 LGHDT and CDR2 YNNKEL come from the germline V gene (reference sequence). The CDR3 runs to 14 residues. The CDR3 protein is CASSQDFGRRGYTF. The CDR3 region has the DNA TGTGCCAGCAGCCAAGATTTCGGTCGGCGCGGCTACACCTTC.

J is TRBJ1-6 and V is TRBV6-1; no definite D call. With 0 bases removed from V and 10 bases from J, the gap between germline ends came to 22 bases. Germline loops: CDR1 MNHNS, CDR2 SASEGT. The CDR3 totals 18 residues. The CDR3 DNA is TGTGCCAGCAGTGAAGCCGGAGGAAGAGGGTTGGGGTACTCACCCCTCCACTTT. It is translated as CASSEAGGRGLGYSPLHF.

V is TRBV27 and J is TRBJ2-7; TRBD2 aligns across 16 bases. The germline CDR1 and CDR2 sequences are MNHEY and SMNVEV (reference sequence). After removal of 5 bases from V and 4 bases from J, the junction contained 11 bases not matched to a gene. The CDR3 contains 18 residues. The CDR3 region is CASSPRGTSGRARYEQYF. The CDR3 DNA is TGTGCCAGCAGTCCCCGTGGGACTAGCGGGAGGGCCCGATACGAGCAGTACTTC.

This chain uses TRBV7-9 with TRBJ2-2; D is unresolved. Germline lookup yields CDR1 SEHNR and CDR2 FQNEAQ (reference sequence). The CDR3 runs to 14 residues. Trimming left V 1 base short and J 1 base short, with 4 bases between. This CDR3 is CASSLGGNTGELFF. Here the CDR3 DNA reads TGTGCCAGCAGCTTAGGTGGGAACACCGGGGAGCTGTTTTTT.

The chain is built from TRBV7-9 and TRBJ2-1; 11 nucleotides match TRBD1. This CDR3 region has 18 residues. CDR1 is SEHNR, CDR2 FQNEAQ, per germline (reference sequence). J gave up 1 base and V 2 bases, and 7 bases lay outside the gene matches. The CDR3 DNA reads as TGTGCCAGCAGCTTACCGCGGACAGGGGGCAAATCCTACAATGAGCAGTTCTTC. Residues: CASSLPRTGGKSYNEQFF.

Sample share makes this clone medium-sized. This chain connects TRBV6-5 to TRBJ2-7, with D possibly matching TRBD1 (6 bases). Germline lookup yields CDR1 MNHEY and CDR2 SVGAGI. There are 14 residues in the CDR3. Trimming cost V 8 bases and J 3 bases, with 17 bases left between them. The CDR3 DNA reads as TGTGCCAGCTATGGGGGCGCCCCCCGCTACGAGCAGTACTTC. Amino acid sequence: CASYGGAPRYEQYF.

The V and J genes are TRBV27 and TRBJ2-5; TRBD2 aligns across 9 bases. Germline V gene data show CDR1 as MNHEY and CDR2 as SMNVEV (reference sequence). There are 14 residues in the CDR3. With 6 bases clipped from V and 5 bases from J, the junction kept 7 bases outside the gene matches. CDR3 sequence reads: CASRMGLALETQYF. The CDR3 DNA sequence: TGTGCCAGCAGAATGGGACTAGCATTGGAGACCCAGTACTTC.

The rearrangement links TRBV12-3 or TRBV12-4 to TRBJ1-2, with TRBD1 as a possible D gene (5 bases). V dropped 6 bases and J dropped 4 bases, with 12 bases sitting between them. This CDR3 region has 13 residues. The CDR3 region is CASRFGTAYGYTF. The DNA for the CDR3 is TGTGCCAGCAGGTTCGGGACCGCCTATGGCTACACCTTC.

The V and J genes are TRBV3-1 (or the pseudogene TRBV3-2) and TRBJ1-4; 7 bases are shared with TRBD1. The trim removed 5 bases at V and 5 bases at J, leaving 2 bases unmatched. The CDR3 consists of 13 residues. Germline V gene sequence: CDR1 LGHDT, CDR2 YNNKEL (reference sequence). CDR3 sequence reads: CASSKTGNEKLFF. In nucleotides, the CDR3 is TGTGCCAGCAGCAAGACAGGGAATGAAAAACTGTTTTTT.

The genes are TRBV5-1 and TRBJ2-1; 13 nucleotides align to TRBD2. Per germline, CDR1 SGHRS and CDR2 YFSETQ. The CDR3 loop spans 18 amino acids. The J segment lost 9 bases and the V segment lost 2 bases, leaving 14 bases of the junction unmatched. CDR3 DNA: TGCGCCAGCAGCTTCCGGACTAGCGGGAGTATATTCGTGGGTGAGCAGTTCTTC. Protein: CASSFRTSGSIFVGEQFF.

The chain links TRBV9 to TRBJ2-5; TRBD2 matches 9 bases. Looked up from germline, CDR1 is SGDLS and CDR2 is YYNGEE. The CDR3 is 15 residues long. The V and J ends lost 3 bases and 5 bases, in that order; junction bases with no gene match: 8. The CDR3 nucleotides are TGTGCCAGCAGCGAACCGGGACTAGCTTCCGAGACCCAGTACTTC. Translation: CASSEPGLASETQYF.

The chain couples TRBV12-3 or TRBV12-4 to TRBJ1-5; D gene ambiguous. CDR3 length: 12 amino acids. Trimming cost V 5 bases and J 10 bases, with 12 bases left between them. The CDR3 bases are TGTGCCAGCAGTACGGGGTCCGGCCCCCAGCATTTT. The encoded protein is CASSTGSGPQHF.

This clone was recorded a few times. V usage is TRBV30 and J usage is TRBJ2-6; D is ambiguous. The germline gives CDR1 GTSNPN, CDR2 SVGIG (reference sequence). CDR3 length equals 17 residues. Between the trimmed V and J ends, which lost 3 bases and 0 bases, there was a span of 15 bases. Here the CDR3 reads CAWSGHKGNSGANVLTF. The DNA for the CDR3 is TGTGCCTGGAGCGGGCATAAGGGTAACTCTGGGGCCAACGTCCTGACTTTC.

This sequence joins TRBV3-1 (or the pseudogene TRBV3-2) and TRBJ2-1; D might be TRBD2 (5 bases). The V and J ends lost 0 bases and 8 bases respectively, with 11 bases between them. The CDR3 length is 14 residues. Germline V gives CDR1 LGHDT, CDR2 YNNKEL (reference sequence). CDR3 sequence (DNA): TGTGCCAGCAGCCAAGATAGAGGGCCCGATGAGCAGTTCTTC. This gives the protein CASSQDRGPDEQFF.